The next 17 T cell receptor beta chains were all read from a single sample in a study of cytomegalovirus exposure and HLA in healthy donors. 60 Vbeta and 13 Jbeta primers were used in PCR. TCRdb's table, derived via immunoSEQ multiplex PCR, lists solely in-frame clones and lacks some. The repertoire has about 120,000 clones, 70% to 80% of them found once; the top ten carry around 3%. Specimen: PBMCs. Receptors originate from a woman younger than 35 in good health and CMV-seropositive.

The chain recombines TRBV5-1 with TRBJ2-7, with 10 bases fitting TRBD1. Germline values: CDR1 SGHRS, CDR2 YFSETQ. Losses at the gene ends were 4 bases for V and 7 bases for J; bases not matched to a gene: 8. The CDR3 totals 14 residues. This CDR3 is CASSPRTGGGEQYF. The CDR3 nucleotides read TGCGCCAGCAGCCCTCGGACAGGGGGAGGAGAGCAGTACTTC.

The DNA for the CDR3 is TGCGCCAGCAGCTCACGGTCAGCGGGGGTTAGCTCCTACGAGCAGTACTTC. Its protein is CASSSRSAGVSSYEQYF. The chain couples TRBV5-1 to TRBJ2-7, with 8 bases that match TRBD2. Unmatched junction bases numbered 11, after V lost 3 bases and J lost 0 bases. The germline gives CDR1 SGHRS, CDR2 YFSETQ. There are 17 residues in the CDR3.

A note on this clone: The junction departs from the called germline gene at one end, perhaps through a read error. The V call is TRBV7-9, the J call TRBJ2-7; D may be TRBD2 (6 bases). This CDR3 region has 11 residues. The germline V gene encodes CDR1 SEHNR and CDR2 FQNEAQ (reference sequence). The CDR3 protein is CASRGGEKENF. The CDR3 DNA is TGTGCCAGCAGGGGCGGGGAGAAGGAGAACTTC.

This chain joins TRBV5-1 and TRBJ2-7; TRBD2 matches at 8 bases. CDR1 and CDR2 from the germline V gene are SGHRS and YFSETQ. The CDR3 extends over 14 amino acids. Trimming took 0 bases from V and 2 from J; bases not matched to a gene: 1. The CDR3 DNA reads TGCGCCAGCAGCTTGGTAGCGGGAACCTACGAGCAGTACTTC. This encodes CASSLVAGTYEQYF.

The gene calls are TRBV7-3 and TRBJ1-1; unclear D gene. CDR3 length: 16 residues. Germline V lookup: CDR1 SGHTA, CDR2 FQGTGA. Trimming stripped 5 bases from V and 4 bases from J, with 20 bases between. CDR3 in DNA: TGTGCCAGCAGCCCCAAAGGAGGAGGGAAGAGCACTGAAGCTTTCTTT. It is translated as CASSPKGGGKSTEAFF. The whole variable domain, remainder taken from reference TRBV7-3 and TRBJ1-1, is GAGVSQTPSNKVTEKGKYVELRCDPISGHTALYWYRQSLGQGPEFLIYFQGTGAADDSGLPNDRFFAVRPEGSVSTLKIQRTERGDSAVYLCASSPKGGGKSTEAFFGQGTRLTVV.

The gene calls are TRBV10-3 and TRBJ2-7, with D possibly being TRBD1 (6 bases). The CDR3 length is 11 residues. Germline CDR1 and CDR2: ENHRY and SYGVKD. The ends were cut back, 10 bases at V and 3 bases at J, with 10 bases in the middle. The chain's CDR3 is CATRTDYEQYF. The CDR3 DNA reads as TGTGCCACGAGGACAGACTACGAGCAGTACTTC.

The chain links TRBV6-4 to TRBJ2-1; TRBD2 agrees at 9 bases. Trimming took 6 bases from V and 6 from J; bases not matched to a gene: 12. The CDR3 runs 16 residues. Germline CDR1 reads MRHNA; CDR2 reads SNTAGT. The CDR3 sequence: CASREISGSSGNEQFF. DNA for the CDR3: TGTGCCAGCAGAGAAATTAGCGGGAGCTCGGGCAATGAGCAGTTCTTC.

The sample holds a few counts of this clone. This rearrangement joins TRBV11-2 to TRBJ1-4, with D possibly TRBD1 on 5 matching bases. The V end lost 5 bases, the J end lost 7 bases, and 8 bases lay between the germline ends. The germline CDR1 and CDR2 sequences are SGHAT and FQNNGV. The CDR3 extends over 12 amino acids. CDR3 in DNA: TGTGCCAGCAGCCACGACAGTGAAAAACTGTTTTTT. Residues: CASSHDSEKLFF.

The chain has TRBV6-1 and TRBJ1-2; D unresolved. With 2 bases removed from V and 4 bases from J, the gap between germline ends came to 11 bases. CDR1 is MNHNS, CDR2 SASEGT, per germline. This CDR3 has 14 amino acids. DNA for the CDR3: TGTGCCAGCAGTGAACCTACAGAATTCTATGGCTACACCTTC. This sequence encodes CASSEPTEFYGYTF.

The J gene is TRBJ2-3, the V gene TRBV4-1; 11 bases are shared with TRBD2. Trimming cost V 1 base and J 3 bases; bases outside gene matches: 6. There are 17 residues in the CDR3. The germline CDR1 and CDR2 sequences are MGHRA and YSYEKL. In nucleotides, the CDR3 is TGCGCCAGCAGCCAAGCGGTACTAGCGGGAGATACAGATACGCAGTATTTT. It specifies CASSQAVLAGDTDTQYF.

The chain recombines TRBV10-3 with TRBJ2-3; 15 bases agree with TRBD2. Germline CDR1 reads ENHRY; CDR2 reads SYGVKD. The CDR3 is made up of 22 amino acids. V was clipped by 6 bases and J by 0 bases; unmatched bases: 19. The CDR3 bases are TGTGCCATCAGCCCCGGACTAGCGGGAGGGCAAAGTTCCTCCTCTAGCACAGATACGCAGTATTTT. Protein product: CAISPGLAGGQSSSSSTDTQYF.

CDR3 in amino acids: CASRSGGQPQHF. The CDR3 region has the DNA TGTGCCAGCAGGTCGGGGGGCCAGCCCCAGCATTTT. The chain joins TRBV6-6 to TRBJ1-5; possibly TRBD1 for D (6 bases). The CDR3 is 12 amino acids. Looked up from germline, CDR1 is MNHNY and CDR2 is SVGAGI (reference sequence). Trimming removed 6 bases at V and 7 bases at J, with 10 bases between.

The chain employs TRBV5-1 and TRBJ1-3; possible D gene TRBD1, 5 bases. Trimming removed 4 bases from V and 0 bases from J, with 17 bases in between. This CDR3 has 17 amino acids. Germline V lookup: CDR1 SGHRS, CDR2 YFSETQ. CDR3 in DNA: TGCGCCAGCAGCCCCTTCCTGGGGCAGGGCTCTGGAAACACCATATATTTT. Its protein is CASSPFLGQGSGNTIYF.

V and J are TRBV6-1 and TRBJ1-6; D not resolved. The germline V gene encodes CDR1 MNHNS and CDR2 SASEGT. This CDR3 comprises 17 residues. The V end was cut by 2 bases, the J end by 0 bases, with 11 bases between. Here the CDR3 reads CASSEFTVSSYNSPLHF. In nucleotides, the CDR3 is TGTGCCAGCAGTGAATTCACAGTGAGCTCCTATAATTCACCCCTCCACTTT.

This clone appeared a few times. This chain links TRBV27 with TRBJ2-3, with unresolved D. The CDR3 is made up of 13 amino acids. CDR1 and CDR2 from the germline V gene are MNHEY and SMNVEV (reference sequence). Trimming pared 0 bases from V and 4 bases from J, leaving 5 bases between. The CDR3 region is CASSLSVADTQYF. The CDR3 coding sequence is TGTGCCAGCAGTTTATCCGTTGCAGATACGCAGTATTTT.

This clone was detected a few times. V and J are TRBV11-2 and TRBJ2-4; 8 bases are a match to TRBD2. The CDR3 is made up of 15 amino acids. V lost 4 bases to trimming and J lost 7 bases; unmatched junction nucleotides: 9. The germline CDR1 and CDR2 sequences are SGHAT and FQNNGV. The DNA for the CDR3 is TGTGCCAGCAGCTCGGGAGGGAGGACCCCCAACATTCAGTACTTC. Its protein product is CASSSGGRTPNIQYF.

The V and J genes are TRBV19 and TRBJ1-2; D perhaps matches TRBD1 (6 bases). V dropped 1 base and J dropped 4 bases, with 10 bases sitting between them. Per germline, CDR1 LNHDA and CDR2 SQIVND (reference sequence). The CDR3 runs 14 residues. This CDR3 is CASSIAQGSYGYTF. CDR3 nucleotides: TGTGCCAGTAGTATAGCTCAGGGGAGCTATGGCTACACCTTC.